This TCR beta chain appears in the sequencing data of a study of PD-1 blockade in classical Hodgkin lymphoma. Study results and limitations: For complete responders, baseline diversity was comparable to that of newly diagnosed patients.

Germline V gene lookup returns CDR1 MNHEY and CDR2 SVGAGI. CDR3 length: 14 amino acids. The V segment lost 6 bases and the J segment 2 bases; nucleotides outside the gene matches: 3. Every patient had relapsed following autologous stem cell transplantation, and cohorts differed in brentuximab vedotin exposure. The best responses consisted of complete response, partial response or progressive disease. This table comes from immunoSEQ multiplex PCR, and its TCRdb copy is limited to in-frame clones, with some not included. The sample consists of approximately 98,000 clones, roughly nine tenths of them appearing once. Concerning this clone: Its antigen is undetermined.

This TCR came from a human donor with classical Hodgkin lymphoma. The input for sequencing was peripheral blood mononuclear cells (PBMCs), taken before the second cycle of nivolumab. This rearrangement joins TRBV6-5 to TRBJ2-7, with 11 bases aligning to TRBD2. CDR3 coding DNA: TGTGCCAGCAGGCGACTAGCGGGGCCCTACGAGCAGTACTTC. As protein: CASRRLAGPYEQYF.